The 27 T cell receptor beta chains reported below all come from one sample, sequenced in a study of HIV-infected patients and healthy controls (dated by TCRdb to the mid-2010s). Follow-up blood from HIV-infected patients was collected roughly three months, about 14 weeks, after antiretroviral therapy began. Whole blood was used without cell fractionation, so all unsorted peripheral T cells were reflected in the repertoire. Libraries came from 5' RACE. Reads for this sample came from an Illumina MiSeq. Using SuperScript III with primers targeting the alpha and beta constant regions, around 500 ng of RNA was reverse transcribed. Separate alpha and beta chain libraries were made by chain-specific third strand synthesis with multiplexing indices. TCRdb reprocessed the public reads (quality trimming at Q25 with fastp, clone calling with MiXCR) and kept in-frame beta chains. Every distinct CDR3 protein forms one entry, paired with its most common genes and DNA. In all, the sample holds approximately 8,600 distinct CDR3 sequences, and 8.7% of those were seen once. Around a fifth of the sample lies in the top ten.

This sample comprised blood, obtained during antiretroviral therapy. These receptors were obtained from an adult with HIV infection.

The chain couples TRBV6-1 to TRBJ1-1; D not resolved. Germline-derived CDR1 and CDR2 are MNHNS and SASEGT. This CDR3 is 11 amino acids long. The V gene lost 6 bases and the J gene lost 7 bases, with 9 bases spanning the gap. The CDR3 is CASRVQREAFF. The CDR3 DNA follows: TGTGCCAGCAGAGTGCAACGTGAAGCTTTCTTT.

Many counts were recorded for this clonotype. This sequence joins TRBV15 and TRBJ2-5; TRBD1 agrees at 9 bases. The CDR3 spans 13 residues. Trimming cost V 7 bases and J 4 bases; bases outside gene matches: 4. Germline CDR1 reads LNHNV; CDR2 reads YYDKDF (reference sequence). CDR3 amino acids: CATKQGAGETQYF. The CDR3 region has the DNA TGTGCCACCAAACAGGGGGCTGGAGAGACCCAGTACTTC.

Ten or more counts support this clonotype. This chain connects TRBV20-1 to TRBJ2-5; TRBD2 might be the D (6 bases). V lost 4 bases, J lost 0 bases, and 12 bases lay in between. This CDR3 has 14 residues. From germline, CDR1 is DFQATT and CDR2 SNEGSKA (reference sequence). CDR3 loop: CSAMSSDNQETQYF. Written as DNA, the CDR3 is TGCAGTGCTATGTCTAGCGACAACCAAGAGACCCAGTACTTC.

There are many counts of this clonotype. The germline gene is not matched at one end of the junction; a read error may be the cause. The genes are TRBV12-3 or TRBV12-4 and TRBJ2-7, with TRBD2 matching over 8 bases. The CDR3 totals 11 residues. The CDR3 nucleotides are TGTGCCAGCAGTTTGGGAGGCGGGAGGCACTTC. Translation: CASSLGGGRHF.

In its sample, this clonotype was seen many times. The CDR3 spells CASSKRVLSGMNTEAFF. DNA for the CDR3: TGTGCCAGCAGCAAGAGGGTGCTAAGCGGGATGAACACTGAAGCTTTCTTT. The chain recombines TRBV14 with TRBJ1-1; D is unresolved. Germline-derived CDR1 and CDR2 are SGHDN and FVKESK. The CDR3 runs 17 residues. The V end was cut by 5 bases, the J end by 0 bases, with 19 bases between.

This clonotype showed up many times. This chain connects TRBV15 to TRBJ1-5, with no clear D. Trimming pared 3 bases from V and 4 bases from J, leaving 7 bases between. CDR3 length: 13 residues. Germline V gene sequence: CDR1 LNHNV, CDR2 YYDKDF (reference sequence). CDR3 loop: CATSRGSNQPQHF. The CDR3 DNA follows: TGTGCCACCAGCAGGGGGAGTAATCAGCCCCAGCATTTT.

In its sample, this clonotype was seen many times. The chain employs TRBV20-1 and TRBJ1-1; D is unclear. The CDR3 length is 12 residues. Germline assignment: CDR1 DFQATT and CDR2 SNEGSKA (reference sequence). Trimming left V 2 bases short and J 7 bases short, with 11 bases between. CDR3: CSARRRGLEAFF. In nucleotides, the CDR3 is TGCAGTGCTAGACGGCGAGGCCTTGAAGCTTTCTTT.

This clonotype showed up just a few times. The J gene is TRBJ1-6, the V gene TRBV6-1; D uncertain. Trimming took 3 bases from V and 7 from J, leaving 7 bases between them. CDR3 size: 13 residues. Germline V CDR1 and CDR2: MNHNS, SASEGT. Written as DNA, the CDR3 is TGTGCCAGCAGTGAGGATATGAATTCACCCCTCCACTTT. Translation: CASSEDMNSPLHF.

This clonotype was recorded at least ten times. This chain links TRBV30 with TRBJ1-1; the D gene is possibly TRBD1 (6 bases). The ends were cut back, 2 bases at V and 11 bases at J, with 12 bases in the middle. This CDR3 spans 11 amino acids. Germline lookup yields CDR1 GTSNPN and CDR2 SVGIG (reference sequence). The CDR3 loop is CAWSHAGEAFF. CDR3 sequence (DNA): TGTGCCTGGAGTCACGCAGGGGAGGCTTTCTTT. Combining the CDR3 with reference TRBV30 and TRBJ1-1 gives the whole variable domain SQTIHQWPATLVQPVGSPLSLECTVEGTSNPNLYWYRQAAGRGLQLLFYSVGIGQISSEVPQNLSASRPQDRQFILSSKKLLLSDSGFYLCAWSHAGEAFFGQGTRLTVV.

In this sample, this clonotype turned up many times. This chain links TRBV6-1 with TRBJ1-2; maybe TRBD1 (5 bases). The CDR3 sequence is 14 residues long. Looked up from germline, CDR1 is MNHNS and CDR2 is SASEGT. Trimming stripped 2 bases from V and 4 bases from J, with 11 bases between. CDR3 sequence reads: CASSEFGTSYGYTF. The CDR3 coding sequence is TGTGCCAGCAGTGAATTTGGGACTTCCTATGGCTACACCTTC.

There are many counts of this clonotype. This chain connects TRBV11-2 to TRBJ2-7; D might be TRBD2 (6 bases). The germline V and J ends were trimmed by 5 bases and 3 bases, with 11 bases remaining between them. Germline CDR1 and CDR2: SGHAT and FQNNGV. The CDR3 runs 13 residues. CDR3 DNA: TGTGCCAGCAGCCACGGGAGTAACTACGAGCAGTACTTC. Amino acid sequence: CASSHGSNYEQYF.

This clonotype was found many times. The chain has TRBV30 and TRBJ2-4, with no clear D. CDR3 length: 14 amino acids. V was clipped by 2 bases and J by 0 bases, with 8 bases between them. Germline V lookup: CDR1 GTSNPN, CDR2 SVGIG (reference sequence). The CDR3 DNA follows: TGTGCCTGGAGTCGGGTACTAGCCAAAAACATTCAGTACTTC. Residues: CAWSRVLAKNIQYF.

The rearrangement joins TRBV10-3 to TRBJ2-1, with TRBD2 matching 11 bases. The CDR3 is made up of 13 amino acids. V lost 8 bases and J lost 8; bases outside the gene matches: 5. Germline V gene data show CDR1 as ENHRY and CDR2 as SYGVKD. As DNA, the CDR3 is TGTGCCATCTTTAGCGGGAGGGCCGATGAGCAGTTCTTC. Amino acid sequence: CAIFSGRADEQFF.

The rearrangement links TRBV18 to TRBJ1-1; D not resolved. Germline loops: CDR1 KGHSH, CDR2 LQKENI. V was trimmed by 6 bases and J by 1 base, leaving 9 bases between them. There are 13 residues in the CDR3. CDR3 DNA sequence: TGTGCCAGCTCGGCGACGGCGAACACTGAAGCTTTCTTT. Protein sequence: CASSATANTEAFF. Variable domain in full (rest from reference TRBV18 and TRBJ1-1): NAGVMQNPRHLVRRRGQEARLRCSPMKGHSHVYWYRQLPEEGLKFMVYLQKENIIDESGMPKERFSAEFPKEGPSILRIQQVVRGDSAAYFCASSATANTEAFFGQGTRLTVV.

This clonotype is medium-sized within its sample. The chain recombines TRBV5-1 with TRBJ2-1; D ambiguous. CDR1 SGHRS and CDR2 YFSETQ come from the germline V gene. The CDR3 is 15 residues long. V lost 1 base to trimming and J lost 4 bases, with 12 bases between them. The CDR3 DNA follows: TGCGCCAGCAGCTTGCAGAGGAACTTATACAATGAGCAGTTCTTC. This sequence encodes CASSLQRNLYNEQFF.

This clonotype is medium-sized within its sample. This sequence joins TRBV19 and TRBJ2-5, with D possibly matching TRBD2 (7 bases). This CDR3 is built from 15 residues. Germline V gene sequence: CDR1 LNHDA, CDR2 SQIVND (reference sequence). The V gene lost 5 bases and the J gene lost 4 bases, with 17 bases spanning the gap. CDR3 loop: CASSGAGASAETQYF. In DNA form, the CDR3 reads TGTGCCAGTAGTGGTGCGGGGGCCTCAGCAGAGACCCAGTACTTC. Combining the CDR3 with reference TRBV19 and TRBJ2-5 gives the whole variable domain DGGITQSPKYLFRKEGQNVTLSCEQNLNHDAMYWYRQDPGQGLRLIYYSQIVNDFQKGDIAEGYSVSREKKESFPLTVTSAQKNPTAFYLCASSGAGASAETQYFGPGTRLLVL.

This clonotype is medium-sized within its sample. The chain combines TRBV20-1 with TRBJ1-3; the match to TRBD1 covers 8 bases. The J segment lost 0 bases and the V segment lost 6 bases, leaving 7 bases of the junction unmatched. The CDR3 extends over 15 amino acids. CDR1 is DFQATT, CDR2 SNEGSKA, per germline (reference sequence). This chain's CDR3 is CSARQGTSSGNTIYF. As DNA, the CDR3 is TGCAGTGCGAGACAGGGGACCAGCTCTGGAAACACCATATATTTT.

This clonotype was detected only a few times. V is TRBV5-1 and J is TRBJ2-3; 9 nucleotides line up with TRBD2. V was pared by 0 bases and J by 0 bases, with 5 bases of the junction left unmatched. In germline, CDR1 is SGHRS, CDR2 YFSETQ. The CDR3 runs to 17 residues. The CDR3 spells CASSLEASGISTDTQYF. The CDR3 DNA reads as TGCGCCAGCAGCTTGGAGGCTAGCGGGATTAGCACAGATACGCAGTATTTT.

This clonotype was seen a few times. This sequence joins TRBV20-1 and TRBJ2-7; D is unclear. Germline-derived CDR1 and CDR2 are DFQATT and SNEGSKA (reference sequence). The CDR3 has 13 residues. V lost 0 bases and J lost 3, with 9 bases in between. The CDR3 DNA sequence: TGCAGTGCTAGAGAGGCGGATAACTACGAGCAGTACTTC. Protein sequence: CSAREADNYEQYF.

This clonotype was seen at least ten times. The rearrangement uses TRBV5-1 and TRBJ1-4; 9 positions agree with TRBD1. Germline CDR1 and CDR2: SGHRS and YFSETQ. CDR3 length equals 15 residues. V shed 4 bases and J 7 bases; nucleotides not matched to a gene: 8. The CDR3 DNA sequence: TGCGCCAGCAGCCCCGTACAGGGGGCGAGTGAAAAACTGTTTTTT. Its protein product is CASSPVQGASEKLFF.

The chain recombines TRBV14 with TRBJ1-2; D not certain. With 0 bases removed from V and 4 bases from J, the gap between germline ends came to 12 bases. CDR3 length equals 15 residues. Germline V lookup: CDR1 SGHDN, CDR2 FVKESK. The CDR3 sequence is CASSQDHYGIYGYTF. The DNA of the CDR3 is TGTGCCAGCAGCCAAGATCACTACGGCATCTATGGCTACACCTTC.

Within the sample, this clonotype is medium-sized. This chain connects TRBV12-3 or TRBV12-4 to TRBJ2-3; D gene unclear. The ends were cut back, 3 bases at V and 6 bases at J, with 10 bases in the middle. This CDR3 is 13 amino acids long. Here the CDR3 DNA reads TGTGCCAGCAGTTTCTCGGCATCCGATACGCAGTATTTT. It translates to CASSFSASDTQYF.

This clonotype has a count of ten or more. Compared with germline, one end of the junction differs, possibly owing to a read error. J is TRBJ2-3 and V is TRBV29-1, with unresolved D. CDR3 size: 13 residues. Germline CDR1 and CDR2: SQVTM and ANQGSEA. In nucleotides, the CDR3 is TGCAGCGTGATGCCACTACGCACGGATACGCAGTATTTT. It specifies CSVMPLRTDTQYF.

This clonotype is deemed medium-sized. This rearrangement joins TRBV2 to TRBJ1-2; D is possibly TRBD1 (5 bases). Trimming removed 0 bases at V and 5 bases at J, with 16 bases between. This CDR3 is 16 amino acids long. Germline V gene data show CDR1 as SNHLY and CDR2 as FYNNEI. In DNA, the CDR3 is TGTGCCAGCAGTGAAGCAAGGGGACGGATACGTTATGGCTACACCTTC. It specifies CASSEARGRIRYGYTF.

On this clonotype: The junction departs from germline at one end; a sequencing error may be responsible. The CDR3 loop reads CACSYKTGTTNYGYTF. CDR3 coding DNA: TGTGCCTGCAGTTACAAAACAGGGACCACTAACTATGGCTACACCTTC. This chain links TRBV6-2 or TRBV6-3 with TRBJ1-2, with D maybe TRBD1 (6 bases). CDR3 length: 16 amino acids. Germline V gene data show CDR1 as MNHEY and CDR2 as SVGEGT.

This clonotype was counted at least ten times. This sequence joins TRBV12-3 or TRBV12-4 and TRBJ2-5; 7 bases are shared with TRBD1. This CDR3 has 14 amino acids. V was pared by 5 bases and J by 1 base, with 4 bases of the junction left unmatched. CDR3 in DNA: TGTGCCAGCAGTACCCCAGGGGGCCAAGAGACCCAGTACTTC. It specifies CASSTPGGQETQYF.

This clonotype is deemed medium-sized. The chain employs TRBV27 and TRBJ1-5, with 7 bases aligning to TRBD1. This CDR3 has 14 residues. Germline V gene sequence: CDR1 MNHEY, CDR2 SMNVEV (reference sequence). After removal of 5 bases from V and 6 bases from J, the junction contained 7 bases not matched to a gene. The CDR3 DNA is TGTGCCAGCAGTGCAGGGGGGGGCCTTCAGCCCCAGCATTTT. This translates into CASSAGGGLQPQHF.